This T cell receptor beta chain was sequenced in a study of early T cells in non-severe SARS-CoV-2 infection. Study-level findings and limits: Anti-spike CD8 responses were favored by VDJdb matching, which missed private and CD4 specificities.

This clonotype came up a few times. The target antigen is unknown. As part of library construction, unique molecular identifiers were attached to individual cDNA molecules. Via MiXCR, TCRdb re-called the 5' RACE reads, giving one row per CDR3 protein. The sample has some 91,000 distinct CDR3 sequences; roughly 13% are singletons. The ends lost 4 bases at V and 7 bases at J; junction bases unmatched: 24. The length of the CDR3 is 20 residues. Germline-derived CDR1 and CDR2 are LNHDA and SQIVND (reference sequence). Specimen: whole blood. The TCR was taken from an adult who was a healthcare worker with PCR-confirmed SARS-CoV-2 infection or an uninfected control (not recorded which). The chain is built from TRBV19 and TRBJ2-1, with 8 bases identical to TRBD2. In DNA form, the CDR3 reads TGTGCCAGTAGTAGCCCCGCCCGGGGGGGCCCATCGAGGGTGTGGAATGAGCAGTTCTTC. Protein: CASSSPARGGPSRVWNEQFF.